Detailed here is one TCR beta chain. This clone was observed many times. It lacks a known antigen. The data were obtained in a study of T cell clonality in common variable immunodeficiency (dated by TCRdb to the mid-2010s). Predominantly Caucasian heritage was noted among both the CVID patients and the healthy controls. Heparinized peripheral whole blood samples of roughly 5 to 9 ml were obtained from each donor. TCRbeta CDR3 repertoires were sequenced from genomic DNA of adults with common variable immune deficiency (CVID) and healthy adult controls. The control group comprised approximately 22 healthy adult volunteers, about 12 female and about 10 male, aged about 20 to 70 years with a mean age of roughly 32. Diluted blood was density-centrifuged over Hypaque 1077 or Ficoll-Paque to isolate peripheral blood mononuclear cells. Genomic DNA was obtained from unsorted mononuclear cells using either Qiagen column purification or a centrifugation-based method.

Paper-wide results and their limitations: Reportedly, TCRbeta sequences from CVID had fewer deletions and N-nucleotide insertions, and highly modified clones with 13 or more V deletions were absent from CVID. Correlations between repertoire features and clinical complications were limited by patient heterogeneity within the CVID cohort. Fewer TCRbeta clones were shared among CVID subjects than among healthy controls (p < 0.0001). It was noted by the authors that sequencing of the repertoires of T cell subpopulations would be needed to clarify the cause of the increased clonality in CVID. Despite equal DNA input, controls averaged around 82,000 unique sequences per sample versus about 31,547 in CVID samples. Compared with healthy controls, CVID subjects showed increased TCRbeta clonality (t-test p = 0.018), a feature most characteristic of about a third of subjects.

CVID samples and control samples contributed equivalent amounts of genomic DNA as sequencing input. For every sample, a 60 bp segment covering the rearranged TCRbeta CDR3 region was amplified and then sequenced. TCRbeta amplification used the immunoSEQ assay, a bias-corrected multiplex PCR with high-throughput sequencing. As for the authors' bioinformatics: Every unique nucleotide sequence counted as a clone and was annotated with V, D and J genes, copy number and frequency. Sequences were labeled productive if in frame, and non-productive if out of frame or containing stop codons. As previously described, clonality was calculated on the basis of Shannon's entropy. The predicted amino acid sequences of productive clones were used to derive the mean CDR3 Kyte-Doolittle hydropathy. The R hclust function was used to hierarchically cluster scaled V gene usage with Manhattan distance and complete linkage. Clone sharing by CDR3 amino acid sequence was assessed by resampling 12 repertoires per group over 100 rounds. The repertoires were screened for over 60 published EBV-specific TCRbeta sequences and a few hundred published CMV-specific TCRbeta sequences. Two CVID samples that yielded fewer than 10,000 sequences were excluded from the analysis, so fewer than 45 CVID repertoires were retained. TCRdb took over this immuneACCESS table, retaining in-frame rearrangements with V and J assigned. Such tables are incomplete; in checked studies, under half of the missing clones stem from an unresolved V gene, and the remainder is unexplained. V and J calls plus clone size are reproduced from that table; the DNA served to infer D and trimming. This sample includes 50,000 to 65,000 clones, and none of them was observed just once. The top ten hold around 0.8% of the sample.

The source material was peripheral blood mononuclear cells. The TCR comes from a person aged 18 to 75 in good health.

This receptor has the CDR3 CASIGDSYQETQYF. CDR3 DNA (partial): TGTGCCAGCATCGGGGACAGCTACCAAGAGACG. Here the chain combines TRBV6-2 or TRBV6-3 and TRBJ2-3; 7 bases in the middle match TRBD1. Read sequence stops 3 residues before the CDR3 end, and the germline J gene provides the missing end. The germline V gene supplies CDR1 MNHEY and CDR2 SVGEGT. The CDR3 has 14 amino acids, counting the end cysteine and phenylalanine. Shown are 33 bases from within the CDR3, in frame from base 1.